These 16 T cell receptor beta chains were all obtained from the same sample, sequenced in a study of CD8 T cells in Susac syndrome. RNA amounts of about 0.45 to 1 ug underwent reverse transcription with random hexamers. From the immunoSEQ multiplex PCR reads, TCRdb called clonotypes with MiXCR, one entry per CDR3 protein. Of about 100,000 distinct CDR3 sequences in the sample, approximately 95% were seen once. Material for sequencing was CD8+ T cells from PBMCs. These receptors were collected from a human donor with Susac syndrome.

The chain joins TRBV20-1 to TRBJ2-7; a weak D match, TRBD2 (7 bases). V shed 6 bases and J shed 6 bases, with 15 bases lying between them. The CDR3 sequence is 12 residues long. Per germline, CDR1 DFQATT and CDR2 SNEGSKA (reference sequence). The CDR3 loop is CSAPRGALEQYF. In DNA form, the CDR3 reads TGCAGTGCCCCCCGGGGGGCCCTCGAGCAGTACTTC.

Here the CDR3 reads CASSLNRGGGGYTF. CDR3 nucleotide sequence: TGTGCCAGCAGCTTGAACAGGGGAGGAGGAGGCTACACCTTC. J is TRBJ1-2 and V is TRBV5-4; 7 bases are shared with TRBD1. CDR1 is SGHNT, CDR2 YYREEE, per germline (reference sequence). CDR3 length: 14 residues. J lost 8 bases, V lost 1 base, and 8 bases had no gene match.

The chain links TRBV12-3 or TRBV12-4 to TRBJ2-3; no firm D call. V lost 1 base, J lost 2 bases, and 7 bases lay in between. The CDR3 is made up of 14 amino acids. Here the CDR3 DNA reads TGTGCCAGCAGTTTAGAGGGCCTCACAGATACGCAGTATTTT. Translated, it gives CASSLEGLTDTQYF.

The chain recombines TRBV25-1 with TRBJ1-2; a weak D match, TRBD1 (5 bases). CDR1 MGHDK and CDR2 SYGVNS come from the germline V gene. The CDR3 is 14 residues long. V was cut by 3 bases and J by 6 bases, with 14 bases left in between. CDR3 nucleotides: TGTGCCAGCAGTGAGCCGTCAGGGTTCGATGGCTACACCTTC. Encoded protein: CASSEPSGFDGYTF.

The J gene is TRBJ2-7, the V gene TRBV3-1, with 8 bases that match TRBD2. V lost 0 bases, J lost 2 bases, and 3 bases stayed unmatched. CDR3 length: 15 residues. CDR1 and CDR2 from the germline V gene are LGHDT and YNNKEL (reference sequence). The CDR3: CASSQDRTSTYEQYF. The CDR3 bases are TGTGCCAGCAGCCAAGATAGGACTAGCACCTACGAGCAGTACTTC.

The chain joins TRBV4-1 to TRBJ2-7, with D perhaps TRBD2 (6 bases). Trimming removed 1 base from V and 6 bases from J, with 19 bases in between. Germline-derived CDR1 and CDR2 are MGHRA and YSYEKL. This CDR3 has 16 amino acids. The CDR3 nucleotides are TGCGCCAGCAGCCAAGGGGGTGCTCGCGGGAAGACCGAGCAGTACTTC. It yields the protein CASSQGGARGKTEQYF.

The chain uses TRBV27 and TRBJ2-3; 9 bases are shared with TRBD2. The CDR3 is made up of 19 amino acids. From germline, CDR1 is MNHEY and CDR2 SMNVEV (reference sequence). Unmatched junction bases numbered 10, after V lost 0 bases and J lost 0 bases. The CDR3, as DNA: TGTGCCAGCAGTTTATCGGTCTCTGGGACTAGCCTCAGCACAGATACGCAGTATTTT. It codes for CASSLSVSGTSLSTDTQYF.

V gene TRBV5-1 combines with J gene TRBJ1-2, with D perhaps TRBD1 (5 bases). This CDR3 has 16 residues. V was cut by 4 bases and J by 5 bases, with 21 bases left in between. Germline lookup yields CDR1 SGHRS and CDR2 YFSETQ. The CDR3 region has the DNA TGCGCCAGCAGCCCTTCACCGGGACGGCTGATTTATGGCTACACCTTC. This translates into CASSPSPGRLIYGYTF.

The chain carries TRBV3-1 and TRBJ2-1, with D possibly TRBD2 on 7 matching bases. V was cut by 1 base and J by 9 bases, with 13 bases left in between. The CDR3 is 14 residues long. Germline CDR1 and CDR2: LGHDT and YNNKEL (reference sequence). CDR3 loop: CASSQVEGGAEQFF. The CDR3 coding sequence is TGTGCCAGCAGCCAAGTGGAGGGGGGGGCTGAGCAGTTCTTC.

The J gene is TRBJ2-5, the V gene TRBV29-1, with D perhaps assigned TRBD1 or TRBD2 (6 bases each). Between the trimmed V and J ends, which lost 4 bases and 3 bases, there was a span of 9 bases. The V gene's germline CDR1 is SQVTM and CDR2 ANQGSEA. The CDR3 sequence is 12 residues long. CDR3 nucleotides: TGCAGCGTTGGGGGGGCGAAAGAGACCCAGTACTTC. It is translated as CSVGGAKETQYF.

The chain employs TRBV15 and TRBJ2-7, with TRBD2 identical over 7 bases. There are 13 residues in the CDR3. Germline V gene lookup returns CDR1 LNHNV and CDR2 YYDKDF (reference sequence). The J segment lost 2 bases and the V segment lost 5 bases, leaving 3 bases of the junction unmatched. In DNA form, the CDR3 reads TGTGCCACCAGCGCGGGGGTAGCCTACGAGCAGTACTTC. Translation gives CATSAGVAYEQYF.

The chain combines TRBV29-1 with TRBJ1-2, with a possible D match to TRBD1 (5 bases). CDR3 length: 13 residues. V gave up 1 base and J gave up 4 bases, with 10 bases separating them. Per the germline V gene, CDR1 is SQVTM and CDR2 is ANQGSEA. The CDR3 DNA follows: TGCAGCGTTGAAGGGGGCTCGATCTATGGCTACACCTTC. It encodes CSVEGGSIYGYTF.

The J gene is TRBJ2-1, the V gene TRBV7-9; TRBD2 matches at 12 bases. With V trimmed by 5 bases and J by 14 bases, 10 bases remained unmatched. Per the germline V gene, CDR1 is SEHNR and CDR2 is FQNEAQ (reference sequence). This CDR3 region has 14 residues. The DNA for the CDR3 is TGTGCCAGCAGCCGTAACAACCTAGCGGGAGGGGAGTTCTTC. It codes for CASSRNNLAGGEFF.

This chain uses TRBV29-1 with TRBJ1-3; 8 bases are shared with TRBD1. CDR1 is SQVTM and CDR2 is ANQGSEA in the germline V gene. The CDR3 is 13 residues long. Unmatched junction bases numbered 6, after V lost 7 bases and J lost 4 bases. CDR3 sequence reads: CSADRVGGNTIYF. CDR3 sequence (DNA): TGCAGCGCGGACAGGGTCGGAGGAAACACCATATATTTT.

The V call is TRBV20-1, the J call TRBJ1-5; D remains ambiguous. Trimming cost V 0 bases and J 7 bases, with 16 bases left between them. The germline gives CDR1 DFQATT, CDR2 SNEGSKA (reference sequence). This CDR3 has 15 amino acids. For the CDR3, the DNA is TGCAGTGCTAGAGATCAGTCAGCGTGGTTACAGCCCCAGCATTTT. Translated, it gives CSARDQSAWLQPQHF.

The rearrangement uses TRBV5-5 and TRBJ1-1, with D uncertain. CDR1 is SGHKS, CDR2 YYEKEE, per germline (reference sequence). Trimming took 4 bases from V and 0 from J, leaving 7 bases between them. The CDR3 consists of 13 residues. The CDR3, as DNA: TGTGCCAGCAGCAAGGACTTGAACACTGAAGCTTTCTTT. It codes for CASSKDLNTEAFF.